Below are 7 T cell receptor beta chains sequenced from a single sample in a study of post-analysis software for immune sequencing data. Prepared TCR beta cDNA libraries contained unique molecular identifiers. TCRdb fed the PCR reads into MiXCR, producing one record per CDR3 protein. In the table there are hundreds of thousands of distinct CDR3 sequences, approximately 60% of which are singletons. Whole-study findings and limits: Included in a set of about 5 TRBV segments more frequent in patients than controls were TRBV5-6, TRBV5-1 and TRBV20-1.

Antigens for these TCRs are unknown. Sequencing used blood. These receptors originate from a girl aged 2-10 years with multiple sclerosis.

V is TRBV29-1 and J is TRBJ2-3; D is ambiguous. The ends were cut back, 0 bases at V and 2 bases at J, with 9 bases in the middle. Germline lookup yields CDR1 SQVTM and CDR2 ANQGSEA. The CDR3 runs to 14 residues. The CDR3 sequence is CSVEDFGDTDTQYF. CDR3 coding DNA: TGCAGCGTTGAAGATTTTGGGGACACAGATACGCAGTATTTT.

This clonotype was found many times. The chain employs TRBV3-1 and TRBJ2-1, with 12 bases identical to TRBD2. The J segment lost 7 bases and the V segment lost 4 bases, leaving 5 bases of the junction unmatched. CDR1 LGHDT and CDR2 YNNKEL come from the germline V gene (reference sequence). The CDR3 totals 15 residues. CDR3 amino acids: CASSPGLAGLNEQFF. The CDR3 nucleotides are TGTGCCAGCAGCCCCGGACTAGCGGGGTTGAATGAGCAGTTCTTC.

This clonotype was counted a few times. This chain joins TRBV5-1 and TRBJ2-1; 8 positions agree with TRBD2. Germline lookup yields CDR1 SGHRS and CDR2 YFSETQ. The CDR3 covers 15 residues. J gave up 7 bases and V 1 base, and 7 bases lay outside the gene matches. DNA of the CDR3: TGCGCCAGCAGCTTGATAAGCGGGAGCAGGAATGAGCAGTTCTTC. Residues: CASSLISGSRNEQFF. The variable domain in full, completed from reference TRBV5-1 and TRBJ2-1, reads KAGVTQTPRYLIKTRGQQVTLSCSPISGHRSVSWYQQTPGQGLQFLFEYFSETQRNKGNFPGRFSGRQFSNSRSEMNVSTLELGDSALYLCASSLISGSRNEQFFGPGTRLTVL.

This clonotype was seen just once. This rearrangement joins TRBV5-1 to TRBJ2-3; a possible D gene is TRBD1 (6 bases). This CDR3 is built from 14 residues. Germline V gene data show CDR1 as SGHRS and CDR2 as YFSETQ. Trimming took off 2 bases at V and 4 bases at J, with 11 bases between the two ends. CDR3 DNA: TGCGCCAGCAGCTTTAACAGGGCCCCAGATACGCAGTATTTT. Translation: CASSFNRAPDTQYF.

The chain has TRBV7-2 and TRBJ2-5; 11 bases map to TRBD2. J gave up 4 bases and V 4 bases, and 5 bases lay outside the gene matches. CDR3 length: 15 residues. Germline CDR1 SGHTA, CDR2 FQGNSA. Written as DNA, the CDR3 is TGTGCCAGCAGCTCGCTGACTAGCGGGGTAGAGACCCAGTACTTC. Its protein product is CASSSLTSGVETQYF.

The CDR3 DNA is TGCAGCGCTCCCGGGGCAGGGGAATCTGGGGCCAACGTCCTGACTTTC. Amino acid sequence: CSAPGAGESGANVLTF. This chain uses TRBV29-1 with TRBJ2-6; maybe TRBD1 (6 bases). Trimming removed 7 bases from V and 1 base from J, with 17 bases in between. The CDR3 is made up of 16 amino acids. Germline V lookup: CDR1 SQVTM, CDR2 ANQGSEA.

Only a few counts were recorded for this clonotype. The V call is TRBV12-3 or TRBV12-4, the J call TRBJ2-7; D gene uncertain. The CDR3 has 12 residues. The ends were cut back, 5 bases at V and 6 bases at J, with 11 bases in the middle. This chain's CDR3 is CASSTDLAEQYF. CDR3 coding DNA: TGTGCCAGCAGTACGGACCTGGCCGAGCAGTACTTC.